The 30 T cell receptor beta chains listed next were all sequenced from one sample in a study of blood T cells in healthy people across ages. Through a sample-barcoded 5' primer and a J-beta primer mix, a second PCR was run for 7 to 11 cycles. TCRdb re-analysed the 5' RACE reads in MiXCR, keeping a single row per CDR3 protein. The data contain about 730,000 distinct CDR3 sequences, approximately 39% of them singletons. Sequencing was done on a sample of blood. These receptors came from a woman between 55 and 75 years old in good health.

In its sample, this clonotype was seen once. V is TRBV12-3 or TRBV12-4 and J is TRBJ1-1, with 7 bases fitting TRBD1. The CDR3 is 16 residues long. The V and J ends lost 3 bases and 0 bases, in that order; junction bases with no gene match: 7. In DNA form, the CDR3 reads TGTGCCAGCAGTTTTGGAAGGGGGCGCGTGAACACTGAAGCTTTCTTT. It is translated as CASSFGRGRVNTEAFF.

As for this clonotype: A read error may account for a junction end that differs from germline. The V and J genes are TRBV7-6 and TRBJ2-5, with 10 positions matching TRBD2. Per the germline V gene, CDR1 is SGHVS and CDR2 is FNYEAQ. This CDR3 comprises 15 residues. CDR3 protein: CASSLLAGDQEAQYF. The CDR3 DNA follows: TGTGCCAGCAGCTTACTAGCGGGGGATCAAGAGGCCCAGTACTTC.

The genes are TRBV28 and TRBJ2-5, with 8 bases aligning to TRBD1. Per germline, CDR1 MDHEN and CDR2 SYDVKM. V lost 7 bases, J lost 3 bases, and 1 base stayed unmatched. The CDR3 length is 12 residues. CDR3 DNA: TGTGCCAGCAACAGGGGGGAAGAGACCCAGTACTTC. Translation gives CASNRGEETQYF.

The CDR3 DNA sequence: TGTGCCAGCAGAACAGGACTAGCGGGGGACACAGATACGCAGTATTTT. Its protein product is CASRTGLAGDTDTQYF. The J gene is TRBJ2-3, the V gene TRBV6-6; 13 positions match TRBD2. The CDR3 extends over 16 amino acids. CDR1 and CDR2 from the germline V gene are MNHNY and SVGAGI (reference sequence). After removal of 6 bases from V and 2 bases from J, the junction contained 5 bases not matched to a gene.

The chain links TRBV5-5 to TRBJ2-7; D remains ambiguous. Trimming pared 6 bases from V and 6 bases from J, leaving 13 bases between. CDR3 size: 12 residues. Looked up from germline, CDR1 is SGHKS and CDR2 is YYEKEE (reference sequence). In DNA form, the CDR3 reads TGTGCCAGCACCGTGATGGGGATCGAGCAGTACTTC. This codes for CASTVMGIEQYF.

The chain links TRBV7-9 to TRBJ2-5, with 9 bases fitting TRBD1. V shed 7 bases and J 1 base; nucleotides not matched to a gene: 7. From germline, CDR1 is SEHNR and CDR2 FQNEAQ (reference sequence). The CDR3 totals 15 residues. The CDR3, as DNA: TGTGCCAGCAACTTGGAGGGACAGGGCCAAGAGACCCAGTACTTC. Translation gives CASNLEGQGQETQYF.

The V call is TRBV20-1, the J call TRBJ2-3, with 13 bases aligning to TRBD2. CDR1 DFQATT and CDR2 SNEGSKA come from the germline V gene (reference sequence). The CDR3 covers 15 residues. V trimming: 3 bases; J trimming: 4 bases; junction bases outside the gene matches: 4. The CDR3 region is CSASWTSGRSDTQYF. The CDR3 DNA sequence: TGCAGTGCTAGTTGGACTAGCGGGAGATCAGATACGCAGTATTTT.

CDR3 sequence reads: CSASGGGDTQYF. The DNA of the CDR3 is TGCAGTGCTAGCGGGGGGGGAGATACGCAGTATTTT. The gene calls are TRBV20-1 and TRBJ2-3, with TRBD2 matching 8 bases. V lost 3 bases, J lost 5 bases, and 1 base stayed unmatched. From germline, CDR1 is DFQATT and CDR2 SNEGSKA (reference sequence). The CDR3 contains 12 residues.

As regards this clonotype: The junction departs from germline at one end; a sequencing error may be responsible. The chain combines TRBV4-2 with TRBJ1-6; 9 positions agree with TRBD1. The CDR3 runs 16 residues. In germline, CDR1 is LGHNA, CDR2 YNFKEQ. The CDR3: CASSQVRGQGYSPPHF. DNA of the CDR3: TGTGCCAGCAGCCAAGTTCGCGGACAGGGGTATTCACCCCCCCACTTT.

This clonotype has a single count. In nucleotides, the CDR3 is TGCAGTGCTAGATCCCTTAGCGGGGGCCGTAACAATGAGCAGTTCTTC. This encodes CSARSLSGGRNNEQFF. This chain uses TRBV20-1 with TRBJ2-1, with 9 bases that match TRBD2. The CDR3 totals 16 residues. V dropped 2 bases and J dropped 5; count of bases not matched to a gene: 10. Germline V gene data show CDR1 as DFQATT and CDR2 as SNEGSKA (reference sequence).

The chain employs TRBV28 and TRBJ2-1; D is unresolved. V gave up 3 bases and J gave up 9 bases, with 3 bases separating them. This CDR3 has 10 amino acids. The V gene's germline CDR1 is MDHEN and CDR2 SYDVKM. In DNA, the CDR3 is TGTGCCAGCAGTTTTCTTGAGCAGTTCTTC. Amino acids: CASSFLEQFF.

This chain uses TRBV2 with TRBJ2-3; a possible D gene is TRBD1 (6 bases). Germline CDR1 reads SNHLY; CDR2 reads FYNNEI. V lost 1 base, J lost 1 base, and 9 bases lay in between. The CDR3 has 15 residues. CDR3 loop: CASSEGRGGTDTQYF. The CDR3 DNA sequence: TGTGCCAGCAGTGAAGGCAGGGGAGGCACAGATACGCAGTATTTT.

This chain connects TRBV21-1 to TRBJ2-3; TRBD1, the D gene given by the table, was not confirmed from the DNA. TRBV21-1 is assigned pseudogene status. This CDR3 has 15 residues. The DNA for the CDR3 is TGTGCCAGCAGCAAAGGGCCGACAGGGGCAGATACGCAGTATTTT. Amino acids: CASSKGPTGADTQYF.

This sequence joins TRBV20-1 and TRBJ1-5; 7 nucleotides line up with TRBD1. The CDR3 length is 15 residues. V dropped 2 bases and J dropped 3; count of bases not matched to a gene: 7. The germline CDR1 and CDR2 sequences are DFQATT and SNEGSKA (reference sequence). CDR3 in DNA: TGCAGTGCTAGAAGGGGGGGACAGTACAATCAGCCCCAGCATTTT. It encodes CSARRGGQYNQPQHF.

V gene TRBV28 combines with J gene TRBJ2-5; TRBD1 might be the D (7 bases). The V gene's germline CDR1 is MDHEN and CDR2 SYDVKM. The CDR3 runs to 16 residues. V lost 3 bases, J lost 5 bases, and 19 bases lay in between. The CDR3 protein is CASSFPQQTGRETQYF. The CDR3 DNA follows: TGTGCCAGCAGTTTTCCTCAACAGACAGGGAGGGAGACCCAGTACTTC. The full variable domain, rest sourced from reference TRBV28 and TRBJ2-5, is DVKVTQSSRYLVKRTGEKVFLECVQDMDHENMFWYRQDPGLGLRLIYFSYDVKMKEKGDIPEGYSVSREKKERFSLILESASTNQTSMYLCASSFPQQTGRETQYFGPGTRLLVL.

This clonotype was found a few times. The rearrangement joins TRBV7-6 to TRBJ1-4; D not resolved. Trimming took 4 bases from V and 8 from J, leaving 17 bases between them. The CDR3 is made up of 15 amino acids. Germline V CDR1 and CDR2: SGHVS, FNYEAQ. The CDR3 protein is CASSSQPDMVEKLFF. CDR3 DNA: TGTGCCAGCAGCTCCCAGCCCGACATGGTCGAAAAACTGTTTTTT.

The chain is built from TRBV29-1 and TRBJ2-5, with 9 bases lining up with TRBD2. J gave up 5 bases and V 1 base, and 17 bases lay outside the gene matches. The CDR3 extends over 18 amino acids. Germline CDR1 and CDR2: SQVTM and ANQGSEA. This CDR3 is CSVEVPRLAARLVETQYF. For the CDR3, the DNA is TGCAGCGTTGAAGTCCCCCGACTAGCGGCCCGTCTCGTGGAGACCCAGTACTTC.

This clonotype was detected only a few times. V gene TRBV29-1 combines with J gene TRBJ1-5, with D hard to call. Trimming took off 4 bases at V and 0 bases at J, with 7 bases between the two ends. CDR1 and CDR2 from the germline V gene are SQVTM and ANQGSEA. This CDR3 is 13 amino acids long. The CDR3, as DNA: TGCAGCGTTGCTCAAAATAGCAATCAGCCCCAGCATTTT. Protein sequence: CSVAQNSNQPQHF.

The V gene is TRBV20-1, the J gene TRBJ2-7, with TRBD2 matching over 9 bases. Germline assignment: CDR1 DFQATT and CDR2 SNEGSKA (reference sequence). The V gene end was trimmed by 4 bases and the J gene end by 5 bases; junction bases not matched to a gene: 6. The CDR3 contains 13 residues. The CDR3 DNA reads as TGCAGTGCTAAGTCTAGCGGGGCACACGAGCAGTACTTC. Its translation is CSAKSSGAHEQYF.

This chain joins TRBV6-2 or TRBV6-3 and TRBJ2-7, with 7 bases fitting TRBD1. Germline values: CDR1 MNHEY, CDR2 SVGEGT. CDR3 length: 15 amino acids. The V segment lost 6 bases and the J segment 2 bases; nucleotides outside the gene matches: 10. The CDR3 DNA follows: TGTGCCAGCAGATTAATTAGGGACAGACCCTACGAGCAGTACTTC. Residues: CASRLIRDRPYEQYF.

This CDR3 is CASTRGTSGTYEQYF. DNA for the CDR3: TGTGCCAGCACCCGAGGGACTAGCGGAACCTACGAGCAGTACTTC. This sequence joins TRBV14 and TRBJ2-7, with 11 nucleotides matching TRBD2. The germline V gene encodes CDR1 SGHDN and CDR2 FVKESK. Losses at the gene ends were 7 bases for V and 2 bases for J; bases not matched to a gene: 7. The CDR3 runs to 15 residues.

This clonotype was recorded only once. One junction end does not reproduce the germline sequence, and a read error may be involved. The chain carries TRBV3-1 and TRBJ2-5; D is perhaps TRBD1 or TRBD2 (5 bases each). Germline V lookup: CDR1 LGHDT, CDR2 YNNKEL (reference sequence). This CDR3 region has 13 residues. DNA for the CDR3: TGTGCCGGCAGCCGAGGGACCATGGAGACCCAGTACTTC. Translated, it gives CAGSRGTMETQYF.

This clonotype was counted a few times. The CDR3 is CATSEGYTYNEQFF. For the CDR3, the DNA is TGTGCCACCTCGGAGGGTTACACCTACAATGAGCAGTTCTTC. The V call is TRBV4-2, the J call TRBJ2-1, with D maybe TRBD2 (6 bases). Germline V gene data show CDR1 as LGHNA and CDR2 as YNFKEQ. The CDR3 is 14 amino acids. V gave up 10 bases and J gave up 2 bases, with 15 bases separating them.

This clonotype has at least ten counts. Written as DNA, the CDR3 is TGCAGCGTGCTGACTAGCGGGGGGGCCGCGTACAATGAGCAGTTCTTC. This gives the protein CSVLTSGGAAYNEQFF. This chain links TRBV29-1 with TRBJ2-1; 14 bases agree with TRBD2. The CDR3 runs to 16 residues. Germline CDR1 reads SQVTM; CDR2 reads ANQGSEA. J was trimmed by 4 bases and V by 6 bases; bases with no gene match: 8.

In regard to this clonotype: This may be a read error, as it is one base from a much larger clone. V and J are TRBV20-1 and TRBJ2-1, with D hard to call. The better agreement between TRBJ2-7 and the DNA end casts doubt on the J call. The CDR3 is made up of 12 amino acids. Germline CDR1 reads DFQATT; CDR2 reads SNEGSKA (reference sequence). The CDR3 loop reads CSAPPGYNEQYF. As DNA, the CDR3 is TGCAGTGCCCCCCCGGGCTACAATGAGCAGTACTTC.

This clonotype was seen at least ten times. The rearrangement links TRBV20-1 to TRBJ2-1; possibly TRBD2 for D (5 bases). Germline CDR1 is DFQATT and CDR2 is SNEGSKA (reference sequence). V lost 3 bases to trimming and J lost 0 bases, with 6 bases between them. The CDR3 has 13 amino acids. DNA of the CDR3: TGCAGTGCTAGCCGGGGCTCCTACAATGAGCAGTTCTTC. Translated, it gives CSASRGSYNEQFF.

There are many counts of this clonotype. This CDR3 reads CASSSEGLAAERDEQYF. CDR3 DNA sequence: TGTGCCAGCAGCTCAGAGGGACTAGCGGCAGAACGGGATGAGCAGTACTTC. J is TRBJ2-5 and V is TRBV7-6; TRBD2 matches 11 bases. Germline-derived CDR1 and CDR2 are SGHVS and FNYEAQ. The junction had 18 bases not matched to a gene; V was cut back by 4 bases and J by 11 bases. The CDR3 consists of 17 residues.

The J gene is TRBJ2-7, the V gene TRBV28; 7 bases align to TRBD1. The junction had 10 bases not matched to a gene; V was cut back by 5 bases and J by 6 bases. CDR1 and CDR2 from the germline V gene are MDHEN and SYDVKM. This CDR3 comprises 14 residues. The CDR3 region has the DNA TGTGCCAGCAGTCCTGAGGGACAGTTAAGCGAGCAGTACTTC. As protein: CASSPEGQLSEQYF.

This clonotype was picked up a small number of times. The chain links TRBV5-1 to TRBJ2-1; D possibly corresponds to TRBD1 (6 bases). Germline assignment: CDR1 SGHRS and CDR2 YFSETQ. The ends were cut back, 4 bases at V and 0 bases at J, with 14 bases in the middle. The CDR3 length is 16 residues. The CDR3 loop reads CASSPTGVSSYNEQFF. The CDR3 DNA reads as TGCGCCAGCAGCCCGACAGGAGTGAGCTCCTACAATGAGCAGTTCTTC.

V and J are TRBV10-3 and TRBJ1-4; D remains unclear. V was trimmed by 8 bases and J by 4 bases, leaving 8 bases between them. This CDR3 region has 12 residues. Germline-derived CDR1 and CDR2 are ENHRY and SYGVKD. The CDR3 loop is CAIGGNNEKLFF. The DNA of the CDR3 is TGTGCCATCGGTGGTAATAATGAAAAACTGTTTTTT.